The 5 T cell receptor beta chains below all came from one sample that was sequenced in a study of response to subunit inactivated influenza vaccine. TCRdb passed the RT-PCR reads through MiXCR, listing each CDR3 protein once. The table has about 570,000 distinct CDR3 sequences, roughly 10% seen once; the top ten hold 8% to 13%. The same data also contributed to another study, on T cells expressing NK-cell markers. That source notes: What made the TCR beta cDNA was 5'RACE template switching with UMIs.

The sample consisted of PBMCs from blood, taken on the day of vaccination. These receptors all stem from a man aged 50-59 years who received an inactivated influenza vaccine.

The chain is built from TRBV7-9 and TRBJ2-5; tentatively, D is TRBD1 (6 bases). Germline V gene lookup returns CDR1 SEHNR and CDR2 FQNEAQ (reference sequence). The CDR3 is 12 residues long. The ends were cut back, 8 bases at V and 2 bases at J, with 9 bases in the middle. The CDR3 reads CASGGQQETQYF. The CDR3 DNA reads as TGTGCCAGCGGCGGACAGCAAGAGACCCAGTACTTC.

This clonotype was detected only a few times. The genes are TRBV10-3 and TRBJ2-7, with no clear D. The V gene lost 4 bases and the J gene lost 2 bases, with 9 bases spanning the gap. Germline CDR1 ENHRY, CDR2 SYGVKD. The CDR3 contains 13 residues. The CDR3 DNA is TGTGCCATCAGTGCGGCAGCTGCCTACGAGCAGTACTTC. This encodes CAISAAAAYEQYF.

This clonotype was seen at least ten times. The chain links TRBV6-2 or TRBV6-3 to TRBJ2-4; 12 bases are a match to TRBD2. V lost 8 bases to trimming and J lost 3 bases; unmatched junction nucleotides: 2. This CDR3 region has 14 residues. CDR1 is MNHEY and CDR2 is SVGEGT in the germline V gene. This CDR3 is CASRTSGNKNIQYF. CDR3 nucleotide sequence: TGTGCCAGCCGGACTAGCGGGAACAAAAACATTCAGTACTTC.

The table lists this clonotype with a few counts. The chain combines TRBV5-1 with TRBJ1-4; tentatively, D is TRBD1 (5 bases). CDR1 and CDR2 from the germline V gene are SGHRS and YFSETQ. The CDR3 is made up of 15 amino acids. The V gene lost 5 bases and the J gene lost 7 bases, with 18 bases spanning the gap. CDR3 coding DNA: TGCGCCAGCAGTTTCGGGGCCCTTAAGGGTGAAAAACTGTTTTTT. It encodes CASSFGALKGEKLFF.

The genes are TRBV20-1 and TRBJ2-5, with D possibly matching TRBD2 (6 bases). There are 12 residues in the CDR3. Germline V gives CDR1 DFQATT, CDR2 SNEGSKA (reference sequence). V shed 4 bases and J shed 4 bases, with 10 bases lying between them. In DNA, the CDR3 is TGCAGTGCTATCGACGGGGGAGAGACCCAGTACTTC. It yields the protein CSAIDGGETQYF.